The next 7 T cell receptor beta chains were all read from a single sample in a study of blood T cell repertoires in COVID-19. Profiled with immunoSEQ multiplex PCR; TCRdb holds only in-frame clones, not every one. The sample consists of about 240,000 clones, approximately 86% of them appearing once. Source material: peripheral blood. The receptors here all came from a woman aged 25 to 39 who had recovered from COVID-19.

This chain uses TRBV7-3 with TRBJ2-2, with a tentative D call TRBD2 (6 bases). Germline lookup yields CDR1 SGHTA and CDR2 FQGTGA. The CDR3 runs 15 residues. Between the trimmed V and J ends, which lost 0 bases and 5 bases, there was a span of 10 bases. CDR3 sequence reads: CASSLTGGDTGELFF. The CDR3 DNA is TGTGCCAGCAGCTTAACCGGGGGTGATACCGGGGAGCTGTTTTTT.

The gene calls are TRBV12-3 or TRBV12-4 and TRBJ2-1; 7 bases agree with TRBD2. This CDR3 is 13 amino acids long. Unmatched junction bases numbered 9, after V lost 7 bases and J lost 9 bases. The CDR3 region is CASTTGTIGEQFF. The CDR3 bases are TGTGCCAGCACCACCGGGACTATAGGTGAGCAGTTCTTC.

The gene calls are TRBV5-4 and TRBJ2-2; 11 bases align to TRBD1. In germline, CDR1 is SGHNT, CDR2 YYREEE (reference sequence). With 4 bases clipped from V and 5 bases from J, the junction kept 7 bases outside the gene matches. This CDR3 is built from 16 residues. CDR3 DNA sequence: TGTGCCAGCAGCCCAAACCGGGACAGGGGGACCGGGGAGCTGTTTTTT. Its translation: CASSPNRDRGTGELFF.

The gene calls are TRBV5-1 and TRBJ1-1; the D gene is possibly TRBD1 (5 bases). The CDR3 sequence is 14 residues long. V was pared by 5 bases and J by 3 bases, with 14 bases between. The germline gives CDR1 SGHRS, CDR2 YFSETQ. The CDR3 bases are TGCGCCAGCAGACGGGGGGGTTTGGACACTGAAGCTTTCTTT. This encodes CASRRGGLDTEAFF.

V gene TRBV7-9 combines with J gene TRBJ2-1; 13 bases match TRBD2. The junction had 10 bases not matched to a gene; V was cut back by 3 bases and J by 11 bases. Germline V gene data show CDR1 as SEHNR and CDR2 as FQNEAQ (reference sequence). The CDR3 contains 16 residues. CDR3 amino acids: CASSFGTSGTPTQQFF. CDR3 nucleotides: TGTGCCAGCAGCTTCGGGACTAGCGGGACCCCGACCCAGCAGTTCTTC.

This clone showed up just once. The genes are TRBV11-2 and TRBJ1-1; D uncertain. Germline CDR1 and CDR2: SGHAT and FQNNGV. The CDR3 is 13 amino acids. The ends were cut back, 1 base at V and 4 bases at J, with 7 bases in the middle. Here the CDR3 DNA reads TGTGCCAGCAGCTTAGTTCGGGGCACTGAAGCTTTCTTT. It yields the protein CASSLVRGTEAFF.

V and J are TRBV14 and TRBJ2-7; 12 nucleotides agree with TRBD2. Unmatched junction bases numbered 8, after V lost 4 bases and J lost 7 bases. This CDR3 comprises 15 residues. CDR1 and CDR2 from the germline V gene are SGHDN and FVKESK. As DNA, the CDR3 is TGTGCCAGCAGCCCAATTGGACTAGCGGGGCAAGAGCAGTACTTC. This codes for CASSPIGLAGQEQYF. Together with reference TRBV14 and TRBJ2-7, the CDR3 gives the full variable domain: EAGVTQFPSHSVIEKGQTVTLRCDPISGHDNLYWYRRVMGKEIKFLLHFVKESKQDESGMPNNRFLAERTGGTYSTLKVQPAELEDSGVYFCASSPIGLAGQEQYFGPGTRLTVT.